This T cell receptor beta chain derives from a study of blood T cells in healthy people across ages. Findings of the study overall: Correlation between TCR beta diversity and naive T cell percentage was strong. The unsorted PBMCs prevented any conclusive comparison of naive versus antigen-experienced cells.

The use of a sample-barcoded 5' primer and a J-beta primer mix characterized a second PCR of roughly 6 to 11 cycles. Every cDNA was tagged by a template-switch adaptor with 12 random nucleotides. TCRdb fed the 5' RACE reads into MiXCR, producing one record per CDR3 protein. The repertoire holds hundreds of thousands of distinct CDR3 sequences, with around three fifths as singletons. For this clonotype: Its antigen is undetermined.

The CDR3 contains 14 residues. V lost 1 base to trimming and J lost 0 bases, with 5 bases between them. Per germline, CDR1 SGHTA and CDR2 FQGNSA. The clonotype was recovered from a man between 35 and 55 years old in good health. The genes are TRBV7-2 and TRBJ2-3; unclear D gene. The sequencing sample was made of blood. Here the CDR3 DNA reads TGTGCCAGCAGCTTAGGTTTTAGCACAGATACGCAGTATTTT. Its translation: CASSLGFSTDTQYF.